Sequencing of this T cell receptor beta chain was carried out in a study of T cell repertoires in cytomegalovirus infection. The wider study: The study used recently identified HLA-C-restricted and well-studied HLA-B-restricted CMV epitopes. It was the public TCR beta signatures that indicated both CMV infection and matching HLA type.

TCRdb called the reads again in MiXCR, with one record for every CDR3 protein. The sample yields about 770,000 distinct CDR3 sequences, roughly 28% seen once. Trimming removed 2 bases from V and 3 bases from J, with 8 bases in between. This CDR3 has 13 residues. Looked up from germline, CDR1 is SQVTM and CDR2 is ANQGSEA. Regarding this clonotype: Its specificity is unknown.

Regarding the study as a whole: Ex vivo, HLA-C-restricted CMV-specific TCR beta clonotypes prevailed over the rest of the response.

This sequence joins TRBV29-1 and TRBJ2-1; tentatively, D is TRBD2 (6 bases). The clonotype comes from a human donor in good health (CMV status not recorded). Some clones in this sample may be carry-over from other donors' samples. The sequenced sample was cultured CD8+ T cells from PBMCs, obtained from culture after CMV antigen stimulation. CDR3 sequence reads: CSVESGVYNEQFF. CDR3 DNA: TGCAGCGTTGAATCGGGGGTCTACAATGAGCAGTTCTTC.